The subject of this entry is one TCR beta chain. The target of this receptor is not known. At one end the junction does not follow the germline gene, possibly because of a read error. The data are from a study of CD8+CD57+ T cells in acquired aplastic anemia (dated by TCRdb to about 2018). Some background on the complete study: On average, sorted CD4+ and CD8+ cells yielded 2.5 to 3.5 ug of extracted DNA, with a range of 0.2 to 27.4 ug. CD8+CD57+ expansion was defined as a frequency above the mean frequency observed in healthy subjects. The full study reports these points: Between patients and healthy controls, no significant difference in CD8+ Simpson's diversity was found (P=0.060). Some 30 CD8+ CDR3 sequences were found to be shared between patients and controls, but these sequences appeared to be highly expressed in patients and within the immunodominant clones of the patients.

The CDR3 sequence holds 14 residues, the cysteine and phenylalanine included. Only the CDR3 DNA stays, 42 bases, in frame from base 1. The CDR1 and CDR2 encoded by the germline V gene are SGHVS and FQNEAQ. Patients chosen for sequencing had shown expansion of CD8+CD57+ cells by flow cytometry. All patients had severe acquired aplastic anemia diagnosed by International Study of Aplastic Anemia and Agranulocytosis and Camitta criteria. Patients had received no therapy at the time of blood sampling. In the study, sorted CD4+ and CD8+ blood T cells from patients with severe aplastic anemia and from healthy subjects underwent deep sequencing of TCR repertoires. Patients were enrolled in the USA under clinicaltrials.gov protocols 00001620, 01623167, 00001397, 00071045, 00081523 and 00961064. Ficoll-Paque density gradient centrifugation was used to isolate peripheral blood mononuclear cells. Before DNA extraction, CD4+ and CD8+ T cells were sorted with FACS or magnetic beads.

Profiling of TCR beta VDJ combinations and CDR3 sequences used genomic DNA as the template. TCR repertoire sequencing was run on an Illumina HiSeq 2000. Concerning the study's data processing: Repertoire assessment relied on Simpson's diversity index, CDR3 size and DJ length profiles, and TRBV/TRBJ rearrangement plots. The immunodominant clone was defined as the most abundant DNA sequence in deep sequencing data. CDR3 amino acid sequences were checked for sharing between subjects and were compared against published repertoires and the VDJdb database. TCRdb redid the processing of the public reads, applying fastp at Q25 and MiXCR, and retained in-frame beta chains. Every entry covers one CDR3 protein and lists the most common genes and DNA from its rows. Here the V and J calls rest on TCRdb's processing, not on the authors' analysis. Present in this sample are roughly 200,000 distinct CDR3 sequences, roughly 60% of which were seen just once. About two fifths of the sample is in the top ten clones.

Recombination connected TRBV7-8 to TRBJ2-7, and 9 bases in between align with TRBD2. The clonotype originates from a human donor with aplastic anemia. Sequencing was done on a sample of sorted CD4+, CD8+, or CD8+CD57+ T cells (not recorded which) from PBMCs. The nucleotides read TGCGCCAGCAGTCCGCTAGCGGGGAAGTACGAGCAGTACTTC. Translation gives CASSPLAGKYEQYF.